Listed here are 8 T cell receptor beta chains from one sample, sequenced in a study of T cells after yellow fever vaccination. TCRdb reprocessed the 5' RACE reads via MiXCR and lists one record per CDR3 protein. The sample shows roughly 85,000 distinct CDR3 sequences, 10% to 15% of them seen only once. Here the sequenced sample was CD8+ T cells not binding an NS4B(214-222) dextramer, sorted from PBMCs, taken more than 20 days after the first yellow fever vaccination. These receptor sequences come from a man younger than 35 who received the YFV17D yellow fever vaccine.

In this sample, this clonotype turned up a few times. The V call is TRBV20-1, the J call TRBJ2-3; D is possibly TRBD1 or TRBD2 (6 bases each). The ends were cut back, 0 bases at V and 2 bases at J, with 12 bases in the middle. Germline CDR1 is DFQATT and CDR2 is SNEGSKA (reference sequence). This CDR3 is 15 amino acids long. DNA of the CDR3: TGCAGTGCTAGAGATCTCCGGGGGCTCACAGATACGCAGTATTTT. The encoded protein is CSARDLRGLTDTQYF.

This clonotype has only a few counts. J is TRBJ1-1 and V is TRBV6-5; the match to TRBD1 covers 8 bases. The CDR3 covers 15 residues. The V gene end was trimmed by 6 bases and the J gene end by 4 bases; junction bases not matched to a gene: 10. Germline V gene data show CDR1 as MNHEY and CDR2 as SVGAGI. CDR3 loop: CASRPRTGRSTEAFF. The CDR3 DNA reads TGTGCCAGCAGACCCAGGACAGGGAGGTCCACTGAAGCTTTCTTT.

A few counts support this clonotype. This sequence joins TRBV20-1 and TRBJ2-1; possible D gene TRBD2, 5 bases. The length of the CDR3 is 13 residues. With 7 bases removed from V and 2 bases from J, the gap between germline ends came to 12 bases. CDR1 and CDR2 from the germline V gene are DFQATT and SNEGSKA (reference sequence). CDR3 in DNA: TGCAGTGGCTTGGCGGGTACCTACAATGAGCAGTTCTTC. This codes for CSGLAGTYNEQFF.

This clonotype was counted between two and nine times. The chain employs TRBV27 and TRBJ2-1, with 8 bases lining up with TRBD1. V was clipped by 3 bases and J by 7 bases; unmatched bases: 5. This CDR3 contains 14 residues. Germline V CDR1 and CDR2: MNHEY, SMNVEV (reference sequence). CDR3 in DNA: TGTGCCAGCAGTTTTAGGCAGGGGGCGAATGAGCAGTTCTTC. Translation: CASSFRQGANEQFF.

This clonotype was counted a few times. V is TRBV7-2 and J is TRBJ2-7; D unresolved. V dropped 1 base and J dropped 3 bases, with 16 bases sitting between them. There are 16 residues in the CDR3. CDR1 SGHTA and CDR2 FQGNSA come from the germline V gene. CDR3 protein: CASSLGPDSRYYEQYF. Here the CDR3 DNA reads TGTGCCAGCAGCTTAGGTCCAGACTCGAGATACTACGAGCAGTACTTC.

This clonotype came up a few times. The chain links TRBV7-3 to TRBJ2-1, with 11 bases lining up with TRBD2. Germline lookup yields CDR1 SGHTA and CDR2 FQGTGA. V trimming: 5 bases; J trimming: 4 bases; junction bases outside the gene matches: 4. The CDR3 runs 15 residues. The CDR3 nucleotides read TGTGCCAGCAGCCCGACTAGCGGGGCTTACAATGAGCAGTTCTTC. This encodes CASSPTSGAYNEQFF.

The chain employs TRBV20-1 and TRBJ1-6; D uncertain. This CDR3 region has 14 residues. The V end was cut by 4 bases, the J end by 0 bases, with 7 bases between. Germline V gene lookup returns CDR1 DFQATT and CDR2 SNEGSKA (reference sequence). The CDR3 bases are TGCAGTGCTATAGGGCCCTCCTATAATTCACCCCTCCACTTT. It codes for CSAIGPSYNSPLHF.

V and J are TRBV21-1 and TRBJ1-1. TRBV21-1 is described as a pseudogene. The CDR3 contains 14 residues. This chain's CDR3 is CASSKNNSGTEAFF. For the CDR3, the DNA is TGTGCCAGCAGCAAAAACAACAGTGGAACTGAAGCTTTCTTT.